This T cell receptor beta chain originates from a study of graft-versus-host responses after intestinal transplantation. Study overall: The transplants performed in recipients were multivisceral, liver-intestinal, or isolated intestinal. Anti-thymocyte globulin induction preceded three to four years of tacrolimus and steroid maintenance in all recipients.

This clone is a singleton in its sample. Its antigen is as yet unknown. Profiling relied on immunoSEQ multiplex PCR, and the TCRdb table lists in-frame clones only, not all of them. This sample has tens of thousands of clones, with over 75% found just once. Looked up from germline, CDR1 is MNHEY and CDR2 is SMNVEV (reference sequence). This CDR3 region has 12 residues. The trim removed 7 bases at V and 6 bases at J, leaving 3 bases unmatched. General study points: In patients with graft-donor T cell macrochimerism, allograft graft-versus-host to host-versus-graft clonal ratios were high. Peak circulating GvH clone levels tracked with early post-transplant HvG declines.

The sequencing used unstimulated CD8+ T cells sorted from spleen or lymph node cells, collected before intestinal transplant. The V gene is TRBV27, the J gene TRBJ2-3; 8 nucleotides agree with TRBD2. This TCR derives from a human donor who received an intestinal transplant. The CDR3: CASKTSVDTQYF. CDR3 nucleotides: TGTGCCAGCAAGACTAGCGTGGATACGCAGTATTTT.